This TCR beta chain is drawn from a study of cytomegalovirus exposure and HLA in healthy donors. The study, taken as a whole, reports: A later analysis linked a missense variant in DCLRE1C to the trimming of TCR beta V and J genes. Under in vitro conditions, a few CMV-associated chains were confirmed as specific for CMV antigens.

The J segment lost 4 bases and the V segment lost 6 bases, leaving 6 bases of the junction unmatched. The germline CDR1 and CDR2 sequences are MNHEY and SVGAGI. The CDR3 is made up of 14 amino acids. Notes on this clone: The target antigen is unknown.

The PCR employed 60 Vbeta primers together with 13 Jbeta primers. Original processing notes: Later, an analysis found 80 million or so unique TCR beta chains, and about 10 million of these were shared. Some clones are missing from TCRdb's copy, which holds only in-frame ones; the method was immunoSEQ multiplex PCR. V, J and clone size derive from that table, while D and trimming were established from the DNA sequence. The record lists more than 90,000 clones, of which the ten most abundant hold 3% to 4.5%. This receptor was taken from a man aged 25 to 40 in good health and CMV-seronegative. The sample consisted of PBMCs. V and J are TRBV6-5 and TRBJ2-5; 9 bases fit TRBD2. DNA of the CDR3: TGTGCCAGCAGCCGCGGGGGGGCAGGAGAGACCCAGTACTTC. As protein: CASSRGGAGETQYF.